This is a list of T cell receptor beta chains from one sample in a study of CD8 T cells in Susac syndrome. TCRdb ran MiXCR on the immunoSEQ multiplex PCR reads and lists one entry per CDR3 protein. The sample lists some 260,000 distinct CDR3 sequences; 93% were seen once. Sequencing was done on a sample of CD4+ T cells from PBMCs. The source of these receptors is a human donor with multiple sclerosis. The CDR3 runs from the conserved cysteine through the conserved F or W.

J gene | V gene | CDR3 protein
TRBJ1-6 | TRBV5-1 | CASSLAQGAISPLHF
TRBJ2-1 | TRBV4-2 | CASSQVLAGENEQFF
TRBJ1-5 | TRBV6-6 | CASWGATYSNQPQHF
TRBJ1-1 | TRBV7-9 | CASSLVGGGEAFF
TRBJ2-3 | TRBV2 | CASTEGGLATDTQYF
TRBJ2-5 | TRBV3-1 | CASGGDRGRLETQYF
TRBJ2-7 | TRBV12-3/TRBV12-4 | CASSLAPGGPYEQYF
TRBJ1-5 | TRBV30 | CAWSPWGISNQPQHF
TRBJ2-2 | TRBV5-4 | CASSTGHFTGELFF
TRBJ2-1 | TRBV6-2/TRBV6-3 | CASNREGYNEQFF
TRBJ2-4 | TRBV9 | CASSVGTAAGIQYF
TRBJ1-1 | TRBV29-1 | CSASNRDPLGTEAFF
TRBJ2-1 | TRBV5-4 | CATGRRANEQFF
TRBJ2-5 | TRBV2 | CASMFTGEETQYF
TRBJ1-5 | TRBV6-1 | CASSGTGGDSNQPQHF
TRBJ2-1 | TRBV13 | CASSLGQYPGAENEQFF
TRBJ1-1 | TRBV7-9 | CASSLRSAQAFF
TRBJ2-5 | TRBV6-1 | CASIRQRKQETQYF
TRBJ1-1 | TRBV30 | CAWTPGRDTEAFF
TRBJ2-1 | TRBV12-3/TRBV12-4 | CASRALAGGRGEQFF
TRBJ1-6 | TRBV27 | CASSSTGYNSPLHF
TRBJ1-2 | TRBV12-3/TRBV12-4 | CASSPDRLDLYGYTF
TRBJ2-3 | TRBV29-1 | CSVEPQGQGSDTQYF
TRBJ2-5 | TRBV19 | CASSLTTTGAETQYF
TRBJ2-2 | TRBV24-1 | CATSDGPGSRTGELFF
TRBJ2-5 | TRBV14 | CASSLRDMGETQYF
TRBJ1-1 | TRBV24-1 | CATSDPGQGMQAFF
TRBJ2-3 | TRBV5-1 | CASNFAGAADTQYF
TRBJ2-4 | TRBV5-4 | CASSLKTVGNIQYF
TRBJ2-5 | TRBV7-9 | CASSDVKGLYQETQYF
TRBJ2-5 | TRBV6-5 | CASSSLSSGYQETQYF
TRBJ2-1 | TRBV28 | CASRWDSDYNEQFF
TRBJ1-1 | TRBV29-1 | CSAGNTEAFF
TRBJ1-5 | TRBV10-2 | CASSGGGQINQPQHF
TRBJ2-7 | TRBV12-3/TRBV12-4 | CASSLGSLQYEQYF
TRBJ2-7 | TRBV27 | CASSSGRRGLLPSYEQYF
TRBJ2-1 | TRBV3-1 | CASSQDASGLMNEQFF
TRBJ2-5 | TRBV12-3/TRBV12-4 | CASTEDYRETQYF
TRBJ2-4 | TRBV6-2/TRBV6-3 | CASTAGGLATYF
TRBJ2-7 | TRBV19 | CASSIGRDYYEQYF
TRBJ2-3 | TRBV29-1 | CSGDASGAATDTQYF
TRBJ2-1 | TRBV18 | CASSGEAGAYNEQFF
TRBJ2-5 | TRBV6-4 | CASGQRTEPGETQYF
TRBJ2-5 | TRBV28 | CASSLLGLAGGETQYF
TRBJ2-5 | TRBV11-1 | CASSLVLTPGGTQYF